Below are 23 T cell receptor beta chains sequenced from a single sample in a study of human versus mouse CDR3 diversity and MHC coevolution. The data were produced by immunoSEQ multiplex PCR, yet TCRdb's version contains in-frame clones alone and is incomplete. The sample has some 80,000 clones, 85% to 95% seen once. The sequencing sample was made of naive CD4+ T cells from blood. As for subset: CD45RO-negative CD62L-positive naive CD4 T cells. These receptors all stem from a person aged 25 to 69 in good health.

This chain joins TRBV29-1 and TRBJ2-1, with 8 nucleotides matching TRBD2. With V trimmed by 8 bases and J by 4 bases, 13 bases remained unmatched. This CDR3 comprises 15 residues. Germline V gene lookup returns CDR1 SQVTM and CDR2 ANQGSEA. The CDR3 reads CSSPNRASGYNEQFF. CDR3 nucleotides: TGCAGCTCCCCGAATCGGGCTAGCGGGTACAATGAGCAGTTCTTC.

This rearrangement joins TRBV13 to TRBJ2-7, with D tentatively TRBD2 (5 bases). Trimming cost V 3 bases and J 6 bases, with 21 bases left between them. The germline V gene has CDR1 PRHDT and CDR2 FYEKMQ (reference sequence). CDR3 length: 16 amino acids. The CDR3 loop is CASSFRGKRGTGEQYF. Written as DNA, the CDR3 is TGTGCCAGCAGCTTCCGGGGAAAACGGGGTACGGGCGAGCAGTACTTC.

In its sample, this clone was seen a few times. CDR3 sequence: CASGRLNTEAFF. The CDR3 nucleotides read TGTGCCAGCGGGCGACTGAACACTGAAGCTTTCTTT. This chain joins TRBV6-1 and TRBJ1-1, with D uncertain. Per germline, CDR1 MNHNS and CDR2 SASEGT. The CDR3 is 12 residues long. Trimming removed 8 bases at V and 0 bases at J, with 7 bases between.

J is TRBJ2-3 and V is TRBV9; 16 bases map to TRBD2. The trim removed 3 bases at V and 4 bases at J, leaving 2 bases unmatched. Germline V gives CDR1 SGDLS, CDR2 YYNGEE. The CDR3 spans 16 residues. The CDR3 nucleotides are TGTGCCAGCAGCGCGGGACTAGCGGGGGGGGCAGATACGCAGTATTTT. Protein: CASSAGLAGGADTQYF.

The chain recombines TRBV7-9 with TRBJ2-7; 7 bases match TRBD1. Losses at the gene ends were 1 base for V and 5 bases for J; bases not matched to a gene: 8. This CDR3 contains 15 residues. CDR1 is SEHNR and CDR2 is FQNEAQ in the germline V gene (reference sequence). CDR3 protein: CASSLVGQGGNEQYF. DNA of the CDR3: TGTGCCAGCAGCTTAGTTGGTCAAGGGGGCAACGAGCAGTACTTC.

This clone was found once. V usage is TRBV6-5 and J usage is TRBJ1-4, with 7 bases identical to TRBD1. This CDR3 region has 14 residues. V was clipped by 6 bases and J by 6 bases; unmatched bases: 7. Germline V gene lookup returns CDR1 MNHEY and CDR2 SVGAGI. In DNA form, the CDR3 reads TGTGCCAGCAGACCGACAGGGATATATGAAAAACTGTTTTTT. This gives the protein CASRPTGIYEKLFF.

The chain is built from TRBV6-1 and TRBJ1-5; D is unclear. The CDR3 consists of 17 residues. The V end was cut by 3 bases, the J end by 0 bases, with 15 bases between. In germline, CDR1 is MNHNS, CDR2 SASEGT. CDR3 nucleotides: TGTGCCAGCAGTGACCCCGGTTCCCCCTATAGCAATCAGCCCCAGCATTTT. Protein sequence: CASSDPGSPYSNQPQHF.

This clone was seen a single time. The CDR3 protein is CASSEVGQDTMGYTF. DNA for the CDR3: TGTGCCAGCAGTGAAGTCGGTCAGGATACAATGGGCTACACCTTC. The chain joins TRBV6-1 to TRBJ1-2; D gene uncertain. Germline V gene sequence: CDR1 MNHNS, CDR2 SASEGT. The ends were cut back, 1 base at V and 8 bases at J, with 17 bases in the middle. The CDR3 runs to 15 residues.

The V and J genes are TRBV11-2 and TRBJ2-3; 11 bases fit TRBD2. V was pared by 4 bases and J by 0 bases, with 3 bases of the junction left unmatched. Per the germline V gene, CDR1 is SGHAT and CDR2 is FQNNGV. CDR3 size: 16 residues. Written as DNA, the CDR3 is TGTGCCAGCAGCTCGACTAGCGGGACTAGCACAGATACGCAGTATTTT. Translation gives CASSSTSGTSTDTQYF. The full variable domain, completed using reference TRBV11-2 and TRBJ2-3, is EAGVAQSPRYKIIEKRQSVAFWCNPISGHATLYWYQQILGQGPKLLIQFQNNGVVDDSQLPKDRFSAERLKGVDSTLKIQPAKLEDSAVYLCASSSTSGTSTDTQYFGPGTRLTVL.

V is TRBV30 and J is TRBJ1-1; 7 bases align to TRBD1. There are 13 residues in the CDR3. Germline-derived CDR1 and CDR2 are GTSNPN and SVGIG (reference sequence). With V trimmed by 3 bases and J by 6 bases, 7 bases remained unmatched. The chain's CDR3 is CAWSQGVGAEAFF. The CDR3 DNA sequence: TGTGCCTGGAGCCAGGGGGTCGGGGCTGAAGCTTTCTTT. The complete variable domain, with remaining parts taken from reference TRBV30 and TRBJ1-1, reads SQTIHQWPATLVQPVGSPLSLECTVEGTSNPNLYWYRQAAGRGLQLLFYSVGIGQISSEVPQNLSASRPQDRQFILSSKKLLLSDSGFYLCAWSQGVGAEAFFGQGTRLTVV.

The DNA for the CDR3 is TGTGCCAGCCACCGTAGTCAAATACTGAACACTGAAGCTTTCTTT. Its translation: CASHRSQILNTEAFF. V is TRBV28 and J is TRBJ1-1; no definite D call. V gave up 8 bases and J gave up 0 bases, with 16 bases separating them. The CDR3 sequence is 15 residues long. Germline V gene lookup returns CDR1 MDHEN and CDR2 SYDVKM.

The gene calls are TRBV6-4 and TRBJ2-7; unclear D gene. Germline V lookup: CDR1 MRHNA, CDR2 SNTAGT. V lost 5 bases, J lost 1 base, and 12 bases lay in between. The CDR3 loop spans 14 amino acids. CDR3 amino acids: CASSYLRSSYEQYF. The CDR3 nucleotides read TGTGCCAGCAGTTATTTACGGAGTTCCTACGAGCAGTACTTC.

The chain couples TRBV7-7 to TRBJ2-1; the match to TRBD2 covers 8 bases. Germline values: CDR1 SSHAT, CDR2 FNYEAQ (reference sequence). V lost 8 bases to trimming and J lost 10 bases; unmatched junction nucleotides: 10. There are 13 residues in the CDR3. In DNA form, the CDR3 reads TGTGCCAGCTCTAGCGGGCCTGATTACGAGCAGTTCTTC. Translation gives CASSSGPDYEQFF.

The rearrangement joins TRBV10-1 to TRBJ2-3, with D unclear. From germline, CDR1 is WNHNN and CDR2 SYGVQD (reference sequence). This CDR3 spans 13 amino acids. V lost 5 bases and J lost 2, with 8 bases in between. CDR3: CASSQVSTDTQYF. CDR3 sequence (DNA): TGCGCCAGCAGTCAGGTATCCACAGATACGCAGTATTTT.

V usage is TRBV9 and J usage is TRBJ1-1; 8 bases line up with TRBD1. V shed 4 bases and J 2 bases; nucleotides not matched to a gene: 10. CDR1 is SGDLS and CDR2 is YYNGEE in the germline V gene. The CDR3 is 16 amino acids. CDR3 bases: TGTGCCAGCAGCCCCCGGGGGCCAGGGGGCAACACTGAAGCTTTCTTT. Protein product: CASSPRGPGGNTEAFF.

The chain combines TRBV5-1 with TRBJ2-7; possibly TRBD2 for D (7 bases). Deletions cut 0 bases from V and 7 bases from J, with 17 bases between. Per the germline V gene, CDR1 is SGHRS and CDR2 is YFSETQ. The CDR3 extends over 15 amino acids. DNA of the CDR3: TGCGCCAGCAGCTTGGAGGGGGGGCAGATTAGAGAGCAGTACTTC. Its translation: CASSLEGGQIREQYF.

In the case of this clone: Germline is not matched at one junction end, which may reflect a read error. V gene TRBV12-5 combines with J gene TRBJ1-2, with no clear D. Germline loops: CDR1 LGHNT, CDR2 FRNRAP. This CDR3 has 8 residues. CDR3 protein: CASGLVPF. The CDR3 DNA sequence: TGTGCTAGTGGTTTGGTTCCTTTC.

The chain links TRBV6-6 to TRBJ2-5; possibly TRBD2 for D (6 bases). The end of the DNA aligns better with TRBJ2-7, so the J call may be wrong. There are 16 residues in the CDR3. In germline, CDR1 is MNHNY, CDR2 SVGAGI (reference sequence). DNA of the CDR3: TGTGCCAGCAGTCACGAATCGACTAGAGGACCGTACGAGCAGTACTTC. Protein sequence: CASSHESTRGPYEQYF.

This clone occurred once. This chain joins TRBV5-6 and TRBJ1-2; 7 bases fit TRBD1. The V gene end was trimmed by 4 bases and the J gene end by 4 bases; junction bases not matched to a gene: 10. The CDR3 totals 15 residues. Germline assignment: CDR1 SGHDT and CDR2 YYEEEE. In DNA, the CDR3 is TGTGCCAGCAGCAAAGGGGCCGGGACAGTCTATGGCTACACCTTC. Translating gives CASSKGAGTVYGYTF.

The gene calls are TRBV10-3 and TRBJ2-3, with D perhaps matching TRBD1 (7 bases). The V and J ends lost 8 bases and 2 bases respectively, with 14 bases between them. The CDR3 spans 14 residues. Germline CDR1 and CDR2: ENHRY and SYGVKD. The CDR3 reads CAIGGRGDTDTQYF. CDR3 bases: TGTGCCATCGGGGGCAGGGGGGACACAGATACGCAGTATTTT.

The chain links TRBV11-2 to TRBJ2-1; the match to TRBD2 covers 12 bases. Per germline, CDR1 SGHAT and CDR2 FQNNGV. With V trimmed by 5 bases and J by 7 bases, 9 bases remained unmatched. This CDR3 is built from 16 residues. The CDR3, as DNA: TGTGCCAGCAGCATAGGAACGGGACTAGCGGGTAATGAGCAGTTCTTC. The encoded protein is CASSIGTGLAGNEQFF.

The V call is TRBV28, the J call TRBJ1-6; 7 bases fit TRBD1. CDR1 MDHEN and CDR2 SYDVKM come from the germline V gene. This CDR3 comprises 16 residues. V was pared by 6 bases and J by 0 bases, with 5 bases of the junction left unmatched. CDR3 nucleotide sequence: TGTGCCAGCAGGCTACAGGGGTCCTCCTATAATTCACCCCTCCACTTT. This sequence encodes CASRLQGSSYNSPLHF.

The chain couples TRBV6-1 to TRBJ1-1; 7 bases fit TRBD1. The length of the CDR3 is 14 residues. Germline assignment: CDR1 MNHNS and CDR2 SASEGT. The V and J ends lost 8 bases and 2 bases, in that order; junction bases with no gene match: 8. CDR3 amino acids: CASCLTGLNTEAFF. CDR3 in DNA: TGTGCCAGCTGCTTGACAGGGCTTAACACTGAAGCTTTCTTT.